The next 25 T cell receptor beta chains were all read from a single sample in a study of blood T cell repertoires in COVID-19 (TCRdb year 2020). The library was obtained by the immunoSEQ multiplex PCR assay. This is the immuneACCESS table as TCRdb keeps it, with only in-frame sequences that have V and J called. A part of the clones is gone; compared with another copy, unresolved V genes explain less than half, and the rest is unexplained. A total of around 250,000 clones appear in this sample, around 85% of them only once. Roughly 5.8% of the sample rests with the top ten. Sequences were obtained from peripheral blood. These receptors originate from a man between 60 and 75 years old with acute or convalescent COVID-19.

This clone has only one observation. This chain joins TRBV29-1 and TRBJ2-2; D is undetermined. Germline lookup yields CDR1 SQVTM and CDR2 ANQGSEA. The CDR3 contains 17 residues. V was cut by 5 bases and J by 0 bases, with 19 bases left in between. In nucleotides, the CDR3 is TGCAGCGTTTCATACATTTTACGCGGTGCGAACACCGGGGAGCTGTTTTTT. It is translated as CSVSYILRGANTGELFF.

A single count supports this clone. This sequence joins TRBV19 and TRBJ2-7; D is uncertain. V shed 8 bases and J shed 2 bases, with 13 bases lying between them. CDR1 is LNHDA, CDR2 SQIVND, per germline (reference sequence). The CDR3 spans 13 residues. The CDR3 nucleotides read TGTGCCAGTGCCCGAGGCGGAACCTACGAGCAGTACTTC. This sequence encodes CASARGGTYEQYF.

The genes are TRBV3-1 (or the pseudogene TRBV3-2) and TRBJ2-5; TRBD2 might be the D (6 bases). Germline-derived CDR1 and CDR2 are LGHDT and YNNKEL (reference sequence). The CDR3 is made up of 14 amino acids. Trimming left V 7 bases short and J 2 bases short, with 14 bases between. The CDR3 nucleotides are TGTGCCAGCAACGGCGGACTACCGCAAGAGACCCAGTACTTC. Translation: CASNGGLPQETQYF.

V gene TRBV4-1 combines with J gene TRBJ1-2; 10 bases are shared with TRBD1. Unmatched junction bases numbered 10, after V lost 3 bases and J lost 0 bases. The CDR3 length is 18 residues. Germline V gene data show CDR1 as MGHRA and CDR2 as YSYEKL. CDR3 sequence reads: CASSHMEPGQGSNYGYTF. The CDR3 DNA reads TGCGCCAGCAGCCACATGGAACCGGGACAGGGGTCTAACTATGGCTACACCTTC.

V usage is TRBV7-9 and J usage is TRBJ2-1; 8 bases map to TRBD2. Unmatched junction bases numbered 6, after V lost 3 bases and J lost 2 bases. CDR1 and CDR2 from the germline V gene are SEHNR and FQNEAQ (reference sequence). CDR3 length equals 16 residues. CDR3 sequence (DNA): TGTGCCAGCAGCTTGAGGCTAGCGGGTACCTACAATGAGCAGTTCTTC. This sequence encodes CASSLRLAGTYNEQFF.

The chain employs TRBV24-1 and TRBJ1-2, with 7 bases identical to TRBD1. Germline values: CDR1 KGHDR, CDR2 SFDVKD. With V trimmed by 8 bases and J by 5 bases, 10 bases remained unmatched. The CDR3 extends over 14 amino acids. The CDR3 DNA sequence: TGTGCCACCACCTGGACAGGAGACTTTTATGGCTACACCTTC. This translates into CATTWTGDFYGYTF.

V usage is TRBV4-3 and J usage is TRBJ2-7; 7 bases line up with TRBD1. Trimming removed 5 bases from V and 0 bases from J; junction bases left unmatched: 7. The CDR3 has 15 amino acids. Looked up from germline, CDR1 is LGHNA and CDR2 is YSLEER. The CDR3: CASSVRDSASYEQYF. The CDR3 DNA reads TGCGCCAGCAGCGTCCGGGACAGTGCCTCCTACGAGCAGTACTTC.

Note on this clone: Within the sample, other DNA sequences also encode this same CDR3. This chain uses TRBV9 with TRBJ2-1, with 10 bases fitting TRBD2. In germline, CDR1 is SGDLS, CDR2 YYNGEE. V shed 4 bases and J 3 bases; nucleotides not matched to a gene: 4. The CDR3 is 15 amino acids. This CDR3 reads CASSSRTSGYNEQFF. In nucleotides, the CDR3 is TGTGCCAGCAGCTCCCGGACTAGCGGCTACAATGAGCAGTTCTTC. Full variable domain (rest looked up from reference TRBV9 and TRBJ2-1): DSGVTQTPKHLITATGQRVTLRCSPRSGDLSVYWYQQSLDQGLQFLIQYYNGEERAKGNILERFSAQQFPDLHSELNLSSLELGDSALYFCASSSRTSGYNEQFFGPGTRLTVL.

DNA for the CDR3: TGTGCCAGCAGCCCCCGACTAGCGGGAGAGAGAGAAGGTGAGCAGTTCTTC. Translating gives CASSPRLAGEREGEQFF. This chain uses TRBV21-1 with TRBJ2-1; the DNA was not compared with TRBD2, the D call given in the table. TRBV21-1 is noted as a pseudogene. The CDR3 length is 17 residues.

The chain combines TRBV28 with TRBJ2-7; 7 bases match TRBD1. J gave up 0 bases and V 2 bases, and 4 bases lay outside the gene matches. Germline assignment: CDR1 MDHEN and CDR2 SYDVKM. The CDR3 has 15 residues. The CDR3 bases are TGTGCCAGCAGTTTAAGGGGGCCGAACTCCTACGAGCAGTACTTC. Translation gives CASSLRGPNSYEQYF.

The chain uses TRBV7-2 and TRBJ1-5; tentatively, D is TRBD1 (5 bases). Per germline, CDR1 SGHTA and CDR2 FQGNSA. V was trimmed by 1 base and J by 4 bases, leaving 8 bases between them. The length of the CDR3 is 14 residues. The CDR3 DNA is TGTGCCAGCAGCTTAGGGGGCGCAAATCAGCCCCAGCATTTT. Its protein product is CASSLGGANQPQHF.

This CDR3 is CASSPDTANYGYTF. In DNA, the CDR3 is TGTGCCAGCAGCCCGGACACCGCTAACTATGGCTACACCTTC. The rearrangement joins TRBV5-4 to TRBJ1-2; D may be TRBD1 (5 bases). Between the trimmed V and J ends, which lost 4 bases and 0 bases, there was a span of 10 bases. In germline, CDR1 is SGHNT, CDR2 YYREEE (reference sequence). This CDR3 is built from 14 residues.

In DNA form, the CDR3 reads TGTGCCAGCAAAACAGGGGGGATGAACACTGAAGCTTTCTTT. Protein product: CASKTGGMNTEAFF. The chain carries TRBV6-5 and TRBJ1-1; 8 bases align to TRBD1. The junction had 4 bases not matched to a gene; V was cut back by 7 bases and J by 0 bases. This CDR3 region has 14 residues. CDR1 and CDR2 (germline): MNHEY, SVGAGI.

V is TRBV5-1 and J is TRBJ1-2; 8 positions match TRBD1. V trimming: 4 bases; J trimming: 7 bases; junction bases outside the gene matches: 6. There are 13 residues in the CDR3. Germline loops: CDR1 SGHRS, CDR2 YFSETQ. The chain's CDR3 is CASSPTGDIGYTF. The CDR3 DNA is TGCGCCAGCAGCCCGACAGGGGATATTGGCTACACCTTC.

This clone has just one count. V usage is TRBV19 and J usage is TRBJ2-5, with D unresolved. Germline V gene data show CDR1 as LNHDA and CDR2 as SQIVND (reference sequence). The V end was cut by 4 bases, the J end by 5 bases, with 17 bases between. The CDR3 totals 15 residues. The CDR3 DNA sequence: TGTGCCAGTAGTAGTTCCAGCGCCTATGGGGAGACCCAGTACTTC. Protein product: CASSSSSAYGETQYF.

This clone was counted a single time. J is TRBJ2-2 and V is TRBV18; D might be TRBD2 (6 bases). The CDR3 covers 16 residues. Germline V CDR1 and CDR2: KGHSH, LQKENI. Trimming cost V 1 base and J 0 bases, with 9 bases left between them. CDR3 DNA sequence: TGTGCCAGCTCACCACTGGGGGGATCGAACACCGGGGAGCTGTTTTTT. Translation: CASSPLGGSNTGELFF.

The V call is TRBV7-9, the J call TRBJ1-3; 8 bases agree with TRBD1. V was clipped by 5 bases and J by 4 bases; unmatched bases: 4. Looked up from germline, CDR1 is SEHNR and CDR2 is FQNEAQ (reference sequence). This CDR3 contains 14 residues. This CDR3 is CASSTSGGGNTIYF. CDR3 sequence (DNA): TGTGCCAGCAGCACTTCAGGGGGCGGAAACACCATATATTTT.

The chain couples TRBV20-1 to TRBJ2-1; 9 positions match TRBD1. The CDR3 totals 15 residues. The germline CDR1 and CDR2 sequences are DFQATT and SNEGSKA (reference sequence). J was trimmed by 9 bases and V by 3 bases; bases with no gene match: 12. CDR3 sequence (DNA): TGCAGTGCTAGTAGAAGCACAGGGGGCTTTACTGAGCAGTTCTTC. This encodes CSASRSTGGFTEQFF.

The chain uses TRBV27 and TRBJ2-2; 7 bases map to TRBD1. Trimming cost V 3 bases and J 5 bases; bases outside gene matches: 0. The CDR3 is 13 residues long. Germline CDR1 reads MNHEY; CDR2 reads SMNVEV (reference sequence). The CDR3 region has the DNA TGTGCCAGCAGTTTGGGACAGACCGGGGAGCTGTTTTTT. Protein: CASSLGQTGELFF.

In nucleotides, the CDR3 is TGTGCCAGCACTCGGAGGCAGGGGGCTTTCTATAATTCACCCCTCCACTTT. Its protein product is CASTRRQGAFYNSPLHF. The chain carries TRBV6-4 and TRBJ1-6, with 8 bases aligning to TRBD1. Per the germline V gene, CDR1 is MRHNA and CDR2 is SNTAGT. The CDR3 is made up of 17 amino acids. Losses at the gene ends were 7 bases for V and 3 bases for J; bases not matched to a gene: 11.

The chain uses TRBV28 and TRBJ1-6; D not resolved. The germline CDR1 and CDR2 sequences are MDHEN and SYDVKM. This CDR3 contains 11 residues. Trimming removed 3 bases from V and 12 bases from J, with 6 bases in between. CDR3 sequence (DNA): TGTGCCAGCAGTTTTGGGAGACCCCTCCACTTT. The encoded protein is CASSFGRPLHF.

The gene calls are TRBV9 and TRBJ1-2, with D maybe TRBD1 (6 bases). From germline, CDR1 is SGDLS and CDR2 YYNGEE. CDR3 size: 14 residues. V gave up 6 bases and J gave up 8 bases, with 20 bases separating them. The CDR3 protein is CASTRRGGLGGYTF. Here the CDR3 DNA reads TGTGCCAGCACCAGAAGGGGGGGGCTGGGAGGCTACACCTTC.

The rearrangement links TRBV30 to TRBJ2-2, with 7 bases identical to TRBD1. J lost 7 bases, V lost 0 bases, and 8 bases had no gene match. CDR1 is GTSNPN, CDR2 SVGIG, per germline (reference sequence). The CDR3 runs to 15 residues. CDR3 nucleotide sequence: TGTGCCTGGAGTGTTGTGAAGGGGGCGGGCGGGGAGCTGTTTTTT. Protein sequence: CAWSVVKGAGGELFF. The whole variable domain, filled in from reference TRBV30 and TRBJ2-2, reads SQTIHQWPATLVQPVGSPLSLECTVEGTSNPNLYWYRQAAGRGLQLLFYSVGIGQISSEVPQNLSASRPQDRQFILSSKKLLLSDSGFYLCAWSVVKGAGGELFFGEGSRLTVL.

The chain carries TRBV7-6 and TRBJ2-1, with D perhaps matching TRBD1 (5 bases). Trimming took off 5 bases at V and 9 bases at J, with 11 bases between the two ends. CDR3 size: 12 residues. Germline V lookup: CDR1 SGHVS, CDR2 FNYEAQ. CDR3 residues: CASSAVGPEQFF. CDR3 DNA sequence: TGTGCCAGCAGCGCGGTGGGGCCTGAGCAGTTCTTC.

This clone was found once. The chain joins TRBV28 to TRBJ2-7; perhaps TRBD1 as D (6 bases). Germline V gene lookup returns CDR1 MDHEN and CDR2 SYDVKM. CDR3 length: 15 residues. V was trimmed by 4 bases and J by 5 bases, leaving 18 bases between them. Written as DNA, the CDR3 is TGTGCCAGCAGTTCATTAACAGGGAAGGGAAACGAGCAGTACTTC. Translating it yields CASSSLTGKGNEQYF.